Shown below are 3 T cell receptor beta chains from a single sample sequenced in a study of early T cells in non-severe SARS-CoV-2 infection. TCRdb ran MiXCR on the 5' RACE reads and lists one entry per CDR3 protein. Among approximately 35,000 distinct CDR3 sequences listed, about 5% were seen once. Material: whole blood. The receptors were sampled from an adult who was a healthcare worker with PCR-confirmed SARS-CoV-2 infection or an uninfected control (not recorded which).

At least ten counts were recorded for this clonotype. The J gene is TRBJ2-1, the V gene TRBV5-1; 10 positions match TRBD2. This CDR3 has 16 residues. V was pared by 2 bases and J by 8 bases, with 10 bases of the junction left unmatched. The V gene's germline CDR1 is SGHRS and CDR2 YFSETQ. The CDR3: CASSFSSGGQRDEQFF. The CDR3 DNA sequence: TGCGCCAGCAGCTTCTCTAGCGGGGGACAGCGCGATGAGCAGTTCTTC.

This clonotype has more than one count but fewer than ten. The V call is TRBV6-5, the J call TRBJ1-1; tentatively, D is TRBD1 (5 bases). Germline CDR1 reads MNHEY; CDR2 reads SVGAGI. The V and J ends lost 2 bases and 6 bases respectively, with 22 bases between them. The CDR3 is 17 residues long. The CDR3 loop is CASSYDGDRALFAEAFF. The CDR3 DNA reads TGTGCCAGCAGTTACGACGGGGACCGGGCCCTTTTCGCTGAAGCTTTCTTT.

This clonotype showed up many times. The V call is TRBV14, the J call TRBJ1-3; D is ambiguous. Germline CDR1 and CDR2: SGHDN and FVKESK. The ends were cut back, 0 bases at V and 9 bases at J, with 21 bases in the middle. The CDR3 is 17 residues long. The chain's CDR3 is CASSQDASGLRRSTIYF. The CDR3 DNA follows: TGTGCCAGCAGCCAAGACGCGTCAGGCTTGAGGAGGTCCACCATATATTTT.